The 19 T cell receptor beta chains given below trace back to one sample, sequenced in a study of T cells in Graves' hyperthyroidism and ophthalmopathy. TCR beta CDR3 regions were amplified from RNA transcripts. An initial round of RT-PCR targeting the TCR CDR3 relied on the HTBI primer set. TCRdb fed the multiplex PCR reads into MiXCR, producing one record per CDR3 protein. The sample carries 600,000 or so distinct CDR3 sequences, around 45% recorded once. Sequencing was done on a sample of peripheral blood or thyroid tissue (not recorded which). The receptors here all came from a woman aged 18-29 years with Graves' hyperthyroidism.

The CDR3 sequence: CASSSSTGAETQYF. CDR3 nucleotide sequence: TGCGCCAGCAGCTCATCGACAGGGGCAGAGACCCAGTACTTC. The chain employs TRBV5-1 and TRBJ2-5, with TRBD1 identical over 8 bases. Looked up from germline, CDR1 is SGHRS and CDR2 is YFSETQ. The V segment lost 3 bases and the J segment 4 bases; nucleotides outside the gene matches: 5. The CDR3 extends over 14 amino acids.

This clonotype was observed a single time. The V gene is TRBV7-2, the J gene TRBJ2-7; D may be TRBD2 (6 bases). The CDR3 loop spans 15 amino acids. V lost 5 bases and J 4 bases, leaving 18 bases between the germline ends. Germline V gene lookup returns CDR1 SGHTA and CDR2 FQGNSA. CDR3 nucleotides: TGTGCCAGCAGCCAAGTCCCCGGGAGTGCATACGAGCAGTACTTC. This encodes CASSQVPGSAYEQYF.

About this clonotype: At one end the junction does not follow the germline gene, possibly because of a read error. The V call is TRBV24-1, the J call TRBJ1-2; D is uncertain. The CDR3 sequence is 15 residues long. Per the germline V gene, CDR1 is KGHDR and CDR2 is SFDVKD. CDR3 DNA: TGTGCCAGCAGTTACTCAGAAACCTCTAACTATGGCTACACCTTC. It specifies CASSYSETSNYGYTF.

About this clonotype: The junction departs from germline at one end; a sequencing error may be responsible. The rearrangement joins TRBV7-9 to TRBJ2-5; 7 positions match TRBD1. Germline V gene sequence: CDR1 SEHNR, CDR2 FQNEAQ (reference sequence). The CDR3 sequence is 15 residues long. CDR3: CASSLYRGFQETQYF. CDR3 nucleotides: TGCGCCAGCAGCCTGTACAGGGGTTTCCAAGAGACCCAGTACTTC.

As for this clonotype: One junction end does not reproduce the germline sequence, and a read error may be involved. The genes are TRBV6-5 and TRBJ2-6, with D tentatively TRBD2 (5 bases). The germline V gene has CDR1 MNHEY and CDR2 SVGAGI. The CDR3 covers 15 residues. CDR3 in DNA: TGTGCCAACAGTTTTGGAGGCTCTGGGGCCAACGTCCTGACTTTC. Amino acids: CANSFGGSGANVLTF.

A word on this clonotype: Given a much more abundant clone one base away, this may be a read error. The V gene is TRBV15, the J gene TRBJ1-1; D gene uncertain. The CDR3 sequence is 15 residues long. Germline lookup yields CDR1 LNHNV and CDR2 YYDKDF (reference sequence). This CDR3 reads CATSSQRPANTEVFF. The DNA of the CDR3 is TGTGCCACCAGCAGTCAGAGGCCCGCGAACACTGAAGTTTTCTTT.

In its sample, this clonotype was seen many times. The chain links TRBV29-1 to TRBJ2-5; 12 bases match TRBD1. Unmatched junction bases numbered 6, after V lost 2 bases and J lost 5 bases. The germline V gene has CDR1 SQVTM and CDR2 ANQGSEA. The CDR3 runs 15 residues. CDR3 DNA sequence: TGCAGCGTTGAATGGCGGGACAGGGGGCGGGAGACCCAGTACTTC. It translates to CSVEWRDRGRETQYF.

This chain uses TRBV4-2 with TRBJ2-2; 11 bases align to TRBD2. CDR3 length: 16 residues. The V segment lost 4 bases and the J segment 8 bases; nucleotides outside the gene matches: 9. CDR1 is LGHNA and CDR2 is YNFKEQ in the germline V gene. CDR3 region: CASSPLAGGPSGELFF. As DNA, the CDR3 is TGTGCCAGCAGCCCATTAGCGGGAGGGCCGTCGGGGGAGCTGTTTTTT.

This clonotype has just a few counts. The V call is TRBV7-9, the J call TRBJ2-7, with D maybe TRBD1 (5 bases). CDR3 length equals 13 residues. Germline values: CDR1 SEHNR, CDR2 FQNEAQ (reference sequence). Between the trimmed V and J ends, which lost 3 bases and 7 bases, there was a span of 13 bases. The CDR3 DNA is TGTGCCAGCAGCTTCTCTGGCAGGGAAGAGCAGTACTTC. It is translated as CASSFSGREEQYF.

This chain links TRBV9 with TRBJ1-1, with TRBD1 matching over 8 bases. The V and J ends lost 4 bases and 2 bases, in that order; junction bases with no gene match: 4. CDR3 length: 14 amino acids. Germline V gene sequence: CDR1 SGDLS, CDR2 YYNGEE. The CDR3 reads CASSRQGSNTEAFF. The DNA for the CDR3 is TGTGCCAGCAGCCGACAGGGGAGTAACACTGAAGCTTTCTTT.

Worth noting for this clonotype: A much larger clone differs from this one at a single base, so this may be a read error. This CDR3 reads CASSYDSATGDGYTF. DNA of the CDR3: TGTGCCAGCAGTTACGATTCGGCGACGGGAGATGGCTACACCTTC. V usage is TRBV5-4 and J usage is TRBJ1-2; D remains unclear. The V end lost 5 bases, the J end lost 6 bases, and 20 bases lay between the germline ends. This CDR3 comprises 15 residues. Germline CDR1 and CDR2: SGHNT and YYREEE (reference sequence).

This chain joins TRBV15 and TRBJ2-6; TRBD1 might be the D (5 bases). The germline gives CDR1 LNHNV, CDR2 YYDKDF (reference sequence). The V end lost 3 bases, the J end lost 3 bases, and 9 bases lay between the germline ends. CDR3 length: 15 residues. The CDR3 coding sequence is TGTGCCACCAGCAGCTTCAGGGTTGGGGCCAACGTCCTGACTTTC. This codes for CATSSFRVGANVLTF. Full variable domain (rest looked up from reference TRBV15 and TRBJ2-6): DAMVIQNPRYQVTQFGKPVTLSCSQTLNHNVMYWYQQKSSQAPKLLFHYYDKDFNNEADTPDNFQSRRPNTSFCFLDIRSPGLGDTAMYLCATSSFRVGANVLTFGAGSRLTVL.

This clonotype appeared many times. The chain joins TRBV10-2 to TRBJ1-1; perhaps TRBD1 as D (6 bases). V gave up 7 bases and J gave up 1 base, with 16 bases separating them. The CDR3 is 15 residues long. CDR1 and CDR2 from the germline V gene are WSHSY and SAAADI. The CDR3 DNA reads TGCGCCAGCATGGAACAGGGTTGGTCGAACACTGAAGCTTTCTTT. It yields the protein CASMEQGWSNTEAFF.

In this sample, this clonotype turned up a few times. V is TRBV15 and J is TRBJ2-7, with D maybe TRBD2 (7 bases). The germline CDR1 and CDR2 sequences are LNHNV and YYDKDF (reference sequence). CDR3 length: 15 residues. Trimming took 3 bases from V and 6 from J, leaving 18 bases between them. DNA for the CDR3: TGTGCCACCAGCAGTAAACGAGGGGGGGTGGGCGAGCAGTACTTC. It yields the protein CATSSKRGGVGEQYF.

This clonotype was seen more than once but under ten times. V gene TRBV29-1 combines with J gene TRBJ2-5; no firm D call. Matching the DNA end better, TRBJ2-4 makes the J call doubtful. The germline CDR1 and CDR2 sequences are SQVTM and ANQGSEA. This CDR3 has 12 amino acids. CDR3 sequence reads: CSVVLIEDIQYF. In nucleotides, the CDR3 is TGCAGCGTTGTACTGATCGAGGACATTCAGTACTTC.

The chain has TRBV25-1 and TRBJ1-1, with D maybe TRBD1 (6 bases). Trimming took 0 bases from V and 5 from J, leaving 16 bases between them. Per germline, CDR1 MGHDK and CDR2 SYGVNS. This CDR3 has 16 residues. This CDR3 is CASSEYKTGHGTEAFF. In DNA form, the CDR3 reads TGTGCCAGCAGTGAATATAAGACAGGACATGGAACTGAAGCTTTCTTT.

This clonotype was seen more than once but under ten times. V gene TRBV5-1 combines with J gene TRBJ1-1; TRBD1 matches at 7 bases. V was clipped by 4 bases and J by 3 bases; unmatched bases: 12. The CDR3 runs to 16 residues. Germline loops: CDR1 SGHRS, CDR2 YFSETQ. The CDR3 bases are TGCGCCAGCAGCCCTACGACAGGGCGGGGTTACACTGAAGCTTTCTTT. Its protein product is CASSPTTGRGYTEAFF.

About this clonotype: Here the CDR3 omits its conserved ending phenylalanine or tryptophan, so a read error is the likely source. No DNA is shown, since the ends of the CDR3 on it are uncertain; the CDR3 is the one TCRdb lists. This chain links TRBV7-9 with TRBJ2-5. Germline values: CDR1 SEHNR, CDR2 FQNEAQ (reference sequence). The CDR3 length is 8 residues, termini included. CDR3 sequence reads: CASSSLGR.

The V and J genes are TRBV7-9 and TRBJ1-1; no reliable D call. Germline CDR1 and CDR2: SEHNR and FQNEAQ (reference sequence). The CDR3 consists of 14 residues. The V end lost 2 bases, the J end lost 3 bases, and 10 bases lay between the germline ends. CDR3 sequence: CASSLRIGYTEAFF. DNA for the CDR3: TGTGCCAGCAGCTTACGCATCGGCTACACTGAAGCTTTCTTT.